This entry is about one TCR beta chain. This receptor's antigen is unknown. No clone much larger than this one lies a single base away; base qualities are absent. This entry is derived from a study of shared clonotypes between healthy human individuals (dated by TCRdb to about 2020). About the study as a whole: Three men and two women, aged 18 to 49 years, made up the cohort. For each donor, CD4 naive and CD4 memory were each run on three plates, CD8 naive on two plates, and CD8 memory on one plate. The study deeply sequenced blood TCR repertoires of five healthy adults to estimate repertoire size and the extent of clonotype sharing between individuals. Different laboratories and diverse techniques were used to prepare libraries and sequence TCR repertoires, to increase sequencing depth and limit assay-specific biases. Each donor's leukapheresis produced roughly between roughly 0.94 and 9.5 billion PBMCs. Results and caveats for the whole study, not just this receptor: Sampling was restricted to blood, and TCR repertoires in tissue are likely to differ from TCR repertoires in blood. Rarefaction of sorted-subset datasets indicated incomplete sequencing despite the large sequencing depth. Higher generation probabilities were observed for clonotypes shared by all four sorted-subset donors than for non-shared clonotypes. Because the study included only a small number of donors, the genetic and exposure-history diversity represented was limited. When several donors were compared, the shared fraction of clonotypes was about 5.4% for naive CD4, less than 4% for naive CD8, more than 2% for memory CD4, and 0.35% to 0.4% for memory CD8. Naive subsets generally had larger estimated clonotype richness than memory subsets. Pairwise subsampling led to the expectation that sequencing depth would affect the degree of clonotype sharing among donors.

Healthy HIV-negative adults with no recently reported acute infections or vaccinations were included as donors. All donors were Caucasian adults living in Nashville, Tennessee, USA. Magnetic negative selection was used to enrich CD4+ T cells, after which naive cells were positively selected on CD45RA and the negative fraction became the memory subset. Blood was collected by leukapheresis, and PBMCs were isolated by Ficoll-Histopaque density gradient centrifugation and then cryopreserved in liquid nitrogen vapor phase. Analytical flow cytometry was used to check the purity and quantity of every magnetically sorted T cell population. Genomic DNA was isolated from every sorted fraction and measured by UV absorbance on a Nanodrop 2000c. The CDR3 sequence holds 15 residues, the cysteine and phenylalanine included. CDR3 DNA is the only sequence kept; it has 45 bases, read in frame from the first base. The trim is 6 bases for V and 3 bases for J, with a gap of 17 bases between the germline ends. CDR1 and CDR2 (MNHEY, SMNVEV) derive from the germline V gene (reference sequence).

Using the deep immunoSEQ assay, TCR CDR3 regions were amplified from genomic DNA by multiplex PCR. Extracted genomic DNA from each cell subset was distributed evenly across all wells of several immunoSEQ 96-well plates, and each plate was treated as a replicate. For sorted subsets, around 0.2 ug of genomic DNA, equivalent to 30,000 or so T cell genomes, went into each replicate PCR. The purified libraries were quantified using a Qubit 3.0 fluorometer, sized with a Bioanalyzer 2100, and then quantified again using the KAPA Library Quantification kit. Every immunoSEQ 96-well plate was sequenced on a dedicated single-read 150-cycle Illumina NextSeq 550 flow cell. Under the source paper's analysis protocol: Because the immunoSEQ output included only junctional sequences and no quality scores, the filtering could not be the same as the filtering used for full-length reads. Sequences were annotated with PyIR, a Python wrapper for IgBLAST v1.9, and V/J genes and CDR3 were assigned using IMGT germline references. Reads were removed for weak V/J assignments (E-value above 1e-6), missing CDR3, stop codons, out-of-frame junctions, or ambiguous translated residues. V3J clonotypes were defined as sequences sharing the same inferred V gene, J gene, and CDR3 amino acid sequence. Percentage overlap between repertoires was computed as shared unique clonotypes divided by the size of the smaller repertoire. Three approaches were used to assess repertoire richness: RTK rarefaction, the Chao1 estimator, and Recon v2.1 estimates of unobserved clonotypes. For all TCRbeta clonotypes obtained by the gDNA method from a few donors, generation probabilities were computed with OLGA. TCRdb limited this immuneACCESS table to in-frame rearrangements with V and J called. A share of clones is missing; checked studies link under half to unresolved V genes, and the rest is unexplained. From that table come the V and J calls and clone size; the DNA was used to work out D and trimming. Within this sample are about 2.3 million clones, with about nine tenths of them counted one time only. Clones ranked in the top ten supply 0.3% to 0.4% of the sample.

The source is a young man in good health. Some clones in this sample may be carry-over from other donors' samples. Recombination joined TRBV27 with TRBJ1-2; a tentative D match to TRBD1 spans 6 bases. Sequenced sample: naive CD4+ T cells from PBMCs. The sample's cell subset or site label, in plain terms: CD45RA+ positively selected. The nucleotide sequence reads TGTGCCAGCAGCCTACGGATACAGGGAGACTATGGCTACACCTTC. It translates as CASSLRIQGDYGYTF.